This T cell receptor beta chain was captured by sequencing in a study of T cell responses to AZD1222 COVID-19 vaccine. Sequenced by immunoSEQ multiplex PCR; TCRdb stores in-frame clones only, minus some. The sample has around 120,000 clones, about 86% seen once. Study-level results: Baseline serology detected seropositivity in only a handful of AZD1222 recipients. Breadth and depth of Spike-specific TCRs rose after two AZD1222 doses. Reports say nearly half of spike-specific TCRs go after unmutated variant regions. Females outnumbered males among donors, who were mostly white British; clonal diversity was possibly underestimated.

In germline, CDR1 is SGHTA, CDR2 FQGNSA. V shed 1 base and J shed 6 bases, with 12 bases lying between them. The length of the CDR3 is 14 residues. On this clone itself: The antigen is not known.

This chain links TRBV7-2 with TRBJ1-2; D unresolved. The source is an adult in good health. The sample here was peripheral blood, taken on day 0 of AZD1222 vaccination. The CDR3 DNA sequence: TGTGCCAGCAGCTTAGGTCAGCTAATGGATGGCTACACCTTC. As protein: CASSLGQLMDGYTF.